Listed below are T cell receptor beta chains from one sample, sequenced in a study of T-cell memory formation after mild COVID-19. TCRdb used MiXCR to reprocess the 5' RACE reads, holding one entry per CDR3 protein. The sample holds 150,000 to 200,000 distinct CDR3 sequences, 9.5% to 13% seen once. Sequenced material: PBMCs or a T cell subset sorted from them (not recorded which). The receptors were sampled from a man aged 18 to 29 who had mild COVID-19 (a few samples of this study predate the infection). Cell type and time point are not known. The CDR3 runs from the conserved cysteine through the conserved F or W. A D gene is named only where the DNA matches it firmly. Some rows have no size entry. The others give once, few or many, or a class for an expanded clone.

d_gene,v_gene,j_gene,abundance,CDR3aa,CDR3nt
.,TRBV6-2/TRBV6-3,TRBJ1-6,.,CASSKQAVLHSPLHF,TGTGCCAGCAGTAAACAGGCGGTTCTACATTCACCCCTCCACTTT
.,TRBV5-1,TRBJ2-6,many,CASSVGGGANVLTF,TGCGCCAGCAGCGTTGGTGGTGGGGCCAACGTCCTGACTTTC
.,TRBV11-2,TRBJ2-2,.,CASSPASGGRAGELFF,TGTGCCAGCAGCCCCGCCTCGGGGGGCCGGGCCGGGGAGCTGTTTTTT
.,TRBV7-2,TRBJ2-3,few,CASSARFRITSTDTQYF,TGTGCCAGCAGCGCCCGATTCAGGATAACTAGCACAGATACGCAGTATTTT
TRBD2,TRBV7-3,TRBJ2-1,many,CASSLRAGDLYNEQFF,TGTGCCAGCAGCTTACGAGCGGGGGACCTCTACAATGAGCAGTTCTTC
TRBD1,TRBV9,TRBJ2-2,.,CASSVATRSGGDAGELFF,TGTGCCAGCAGCGTAGCTACCAGGTCAGGGGGAGACGCCGGGGAGCTGTTTTTT
.,TRBV12-3/TRBV12-4,TRBJ1-3,.,CASSLSPSGNTIYF,TGTGCCAGCAGTTTAAGCCCTTCTGGAAACACCATATATTTT
.,TRBV18,TRBJ1-5,many,CASSPWQGNQPQHF,TGTGCCAGCTCACCATGGCAGGGCAATCAGCCCCAGCATTTT
TRBD2,TRBV18,TRBJ2-3,few,CASSPGPGGSWDTQYF,TGTGCCAGCTCACCAGGGCCGGGGGGGTCTTGGGATACGCAGTATTTT
.,TRBV5-4,TRBJ2-5,many,CASSPGAQETQYF,TGTGCCAGCAGCCCCGGGGCCCAAGAGACCCAGTACTTC
.,TRBV4-1,TRBJ2-2,many,CASRPDSYGELFF,TGCGCCAGCAGACCAGACTCCTACGGGGAGCTGTTTTTT
.,TRBV5-1,TRBJ1-1,few,CASTPGGPEDTEAFF,TGCGCCAGCACCCCGGGGGGGCCGGAGGACACTGAAGCTTTCTTT
.,TRBV5-6,TRBJ2-7,many,CASSLWGAIYEQYF,TGTGCCAGCAGCTTGTGGGGGGCCATCTACGAGCAGTACTTC
.,TRBV12-3/TRBV12-4,TRBJ1-6,few,CASSFTATIDSPLHF,TGTGCCAGCAGTTTTACAGCCACGATTGATTCACCCCTCCACTTT
.,TRBV9,TRBJ2-3,many,CASSVQRWGTDTQYF,TGTGCCAGCAGCGTACAAAGGTGGGGCACAGATACGCAGTATTTT
.,TRBV30,TRBJ1-2,few,CACDQRGSGYTF,TGTGCCTGCGACCAGAGGGGTAGTGGCTACACCTTC
TRBD1,TRBV6-6,TRBJ1-1,few,CASSPGDREAFF,TGTGCCAGCAGTCCGGGGGACAGGGAAGCTTTCTTT
.,TRBV5-1,TRBJ1-2,few,CASSLGVMGYGYTF,TGCGCCAGCAGCTTGGGGGTGATGGGCTATGGCTACACCTTC
.,TRBV7-9,TRBJ2-5,.,CASSPVGETQYF,TGTGCCAGCAGCCCGGTGGGGGAGACCCAGTACTTC
.,TRBV10-3,TRBJ2-5,few,CAISELQVGETQYF,TGTGCCATCAGTGAGCTGCAGGTCGGGGAGACCCAGTACTTC
.,TRBV7-9,TRBJ1-1,few,CASSLSTLEAFF,TGTGCCAGCAGCTTATCGACCCTTGAAGCTTTCTTT
TRBD2,TRBV3-1,TRBJ2-1,many,CASSQGSGGTYNEQFF,TGTGCCAGCAGCCAAGGGAGCGGGGGCACCTACAATGAGCAGTTCTTC
TRBD1,TRBV18,TRBJ1-1,.,CASFTGGTGNTEAFF,TGTGCCAGCTTCACTGGGGGGACAGGGAACACTGAAGCTTTCTTT
TRBD2,TRBV20-1,TRBJ2-3,few,CSARISGGWADTQYF,TGCAGTGCTAGGATTAGCGGGGGGTGGGCAGATACGCAGTATTTT
.,TRBV6-6,TRBJ2-3,.,CASSYDTSTDTQYF,TGTGCCAGCAGTTACGATACTAGCACAGATACGCAGTATTTT
TRBD1,TRBV7-2,TRBJ2-5,few,CASSLVTGKETQYF,TGTGCCAGCAGCTTAGTGACAGGGAAAGAGACCCAGTACTTC
.,TRBV20-1,TRBJ2-3,.,CSANPFGPATDTQYF,TGCAGTGCGAACCCATTCGGACCAGCCACAGATACGCAGTATTTT
.,TRBV7-2,TRBJ2-1,.,CASNRGGSYNEQFF,TGTGCCAGTAACCGAGGGGGATCCTACAATGAGCAGTTCTTC
.,TRBV5-1,TRBJ2-5,.,CASSLGSQRGETQYF,TGCGCCAGCAGCTTAGGTAGCCAGAGGGGGGAGACCCAGTACTTC
TRBD1,TRBV10-1,TRBJ2-7,.,CASSAKPGQGYEQYF,TGCGCCAGCAGTGCAAAACCGGGACAGGGTTACGAGCAGTACTTC
.,TRBV5-4,TRBJ2-1,many,CASSSSRRGNNEQFF,TGTGCCAGCAGCTCCAGCCGGAGGGGAAACAATGAGCAGTTCTTC
.,TRBV14,TRBJ1-3,.,CASSQNQRMSSGNTIYF,TGTGCCAGCAGCCAGAACCAGAGGATGAGCTCTGGAAACACCATATATTTT
.,TRBV3-1,TRBJ2-2,.,CASSRKGGTGELFF,TGTGCCAGCAGCCGGAAGGGCGGCACCGGGGAGCTGTTTTTT
.,TRBV20-1,TRBJ1-1,few,CSASPDRNTEAFF,TGCAGTGCTAGTCCCGACAGGAACACTGAAGCTTTCTTT
TRBD2,TRBV4-1,TRBJ2-5,few,CASSQDWLAAIQETQYF,TGCGCCAGCAGCCAAGATTGGCTAGCGGCGATCCAAGAGACCCAGTACTTC
TRBD1,TRBV5-1,TRBJ2-5,many,CASSTTGTGEETQYF,TGCGCCAGCAGCACCACCGGGACAGGAGAAGAGACCCAGTACTTC
.,TRBV9,TRBJ2-3,many,CASSVDRDTQYF,TGTGCCAGCAGCGTAGATAGAGATACGCAGTATTTT
.,TRBV18,TRBJ1-2,.,CASSLDKNYGYTF,TGTGCCAGCTCACTAGACAAGAACTATGGCTACACCTTC
.,TRBV20-1,TRBJ2-1,few,CSANDLSYNEQFF,TGCAGTGCCAACGACCTATCATACAATGAGCAGTTCTTC
.,TRBV7-9,TRBJ2-3,.,CASSLLSGPPDTQYF,TGTGCCAGCAGCTTACTTAGTGGGCCACCAGATACGCAGTATTTT
.,TRBV25-1,TRBJ2-7,.,CASSDLTDYPHEQYF,TGTGCCAGCAGTGACCTCACAGACTACCCCCACGAGCAGTACTTC
.,TRBV20-1,TRBJ2-3,once,CSARVRDTQYF,TGCAGTGCTAGAGTGAGAGATACGCAGTATTTT
TRBD1,TRBV10-3,TRBJ1-6,few,CAIRTGQGDNSPLHF,TGTGCCATCAGGACGGGACAGGGCGATAATTCACCCCTCCACTTT
TRBD2,TRBV2,TRBJ2-7,many,CASRALAGEQYF,TGTGCCAGCAGGGCCCTAGCGGGCGAGCAGTACTTC
.,TRBV7-9,TRBJ1-6,few,CASSLSVSGISPLHF,TGTGCCAGCAGCTTATCCGTCTCCGGGATTTCACCCCTCCACTTT
.,TRBV25-1,TRBJ2-2,.,CASSEYAGDGTGELFF,TGTGCCAGCAGTGAATACGCAGGGGATGGCACCGGGGAGCTGTTTTTT
.,TRBV19,TRBJ1-5,few,CASKSYSPGYQPQHF,TGTGCCAGTAAATCGTATAGTCCAGGGTATCAGCCCCAGCATTTT
TRBD1,TRBV5-1,TRBJ2-6,.,CASSLGDRAFAGANVLTF,TGCGCCAGCAGCTTGGGTGACAGGGCCTTTGCTGGGGCCAACGTCCTGACTTTC
.,TRBV12-3/TRBV12-4,TRBJ1-1,few,CASSLGGRGTEAFF,TGTGCCAGCAGTTTAGGAGGCAGGGGCACTGAAGCTTTCTTT
TRBD1,TRBV2,TRBJ1-2,.,CASGRTGGGWYGYTF,TGTGCCAGCGGACGGACAGGGGGCGGTTGGTATGGCTACACCTTC
.,TRBV12-3/TRBV12-4,TRBJ1-2,.,CASSFSGRVGYTF,TGTGCCAGCAGTTTTTCAGGAAGGGTAGGCTACACCTTC
.,TRBV12-3/TRBV12-4,TRBJ2-3,few,CASSSVANTQYF,TGTGCCAGCAGTTCCGTAGCAAATACGCAGTATTTT